This T cell receptor (beta chain) was captured in a study of OX40 agonist ivuxolimab in advanced cancers. TCRdb's table, derived via immunoSEQ multiplex PCR, lists solely in-frame clones and lacks some. The repertoire holds roughly 50,000 clones, with about 82% as singletons. This clone was seen only once. The germline gives CDR1 MGHDK, CDR2 SYGVNS. CDR3 size: 16 residues. V shed 5 bases and J shed 0 bases, with 16 bases lying between them. The source was CD4+ or CD8+ T cells sorted from blood, collected in a trial of the OX40 agonist ivuxolimab. The V gene is TRBV25-1, the J gene TRBJ2-5; D may be TRBD1 or TRBD2 (5 bases each). This receptor was obtained from an adult with an advanced solid tumor such as melanoma, head and neck, liver or kidney cancer. The CDR3 sequence is CASSPGTSFYQETQYF. Here the CDR3 DNA reads TGTGCCAGCAGTCCCGGGACCTCCTTCTACCAAGAGACCCAGTACTTC.